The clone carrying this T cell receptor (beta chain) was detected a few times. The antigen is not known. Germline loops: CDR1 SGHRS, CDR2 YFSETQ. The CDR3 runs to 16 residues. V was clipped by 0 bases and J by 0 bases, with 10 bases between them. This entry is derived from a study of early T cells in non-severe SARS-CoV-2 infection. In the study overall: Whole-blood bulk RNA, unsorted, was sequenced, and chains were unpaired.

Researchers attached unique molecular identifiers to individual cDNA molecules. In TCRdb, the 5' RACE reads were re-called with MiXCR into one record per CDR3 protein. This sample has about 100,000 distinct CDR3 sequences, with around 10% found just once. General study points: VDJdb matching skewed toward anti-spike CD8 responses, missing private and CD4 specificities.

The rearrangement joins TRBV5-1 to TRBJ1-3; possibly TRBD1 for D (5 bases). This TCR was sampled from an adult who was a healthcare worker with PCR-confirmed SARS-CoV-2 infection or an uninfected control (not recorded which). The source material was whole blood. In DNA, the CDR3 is TGCGCCAGCAGCTTGGAGGGGCTCAACTCTGGAAACACCATATATTTT. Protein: CASSLEGLNSGNTIYF. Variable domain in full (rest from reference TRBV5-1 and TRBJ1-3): KAGVTQTPRYLIKTRGQQVTLSCSPISGHRSVSWYQQTPGQGLQFLFEYFSETQRNKGNFPGRFSGRQFSNSRSEMNVSTLELGDSALYLCASSLEGLNSGNTIYFGEGSWLTVV.